This TCR beta chain was found in a study of T cells in Graves' hyperthyroidism and ophthalmopathy. The V end lost 5 bases, the J end lost 0 bases, and 12 bases lay between the germline ends. The CDR3 contains 15 residues. Germline V gene sequence: CDR1 SGHNT, CDR2 YYREEE (reference sequence). TCR beta CDR3 regions were amplified from RNA. The HTBI primer set served for first-round RT-PCR of the TCR CDR3. One entry per CDR3 protein results from TCRdb running MiXCR on the multiplex PCR reads. Of about 640,000 distinct CDR3 sequences in the sample, 20% to 25% were seen once. The sequencing input was blood. The clonotype originates from a young man with Graves' ophthalmopathy. The chain is built from TRBV5-4 and TRBJ2-1; possible D gene TRBD2, 6 bases. The CDR3 sequence is CASSLTSHSYNEQFF. The DNA for the CDR3 is TGTGCCAGCAGTCTTACTAGCCACTCCTACAATGAGCAGTTCTTC.